The present TCR beta chain was sequenced within a study of blood T cells in healthy people across ages (dated by TCRdb to the mid-2010s). In terms of the full investigation: In model experiments, template switching captured roughly one uniquely barcoded TCR beta cDNA molecule for every two T cells. Two additional independent replicas of 1 million unique cDNA reads from the same blood draw were analyzed for two donors (one aged 18 to 30 and one aged 80 or older). The study measured age-related changes in TCR beta repertoire diversity using deep sequencing normalized with unique cDNA molecular identifiers. Donors of different ages were randomly distributed across sequencing lanes to avoid experimental bias. Donors were grouped into four age groups: young (average about 15 years), middle-aged (about 40), aged (about 60) and long-lived (about 89).

The CDR3 holds 16 amino acids from the cysteine to the phenylalanine. Only the CDR3 DNA stays, 48 bases, in frame from base 1. V has 5 bases trimmed and J has 7 bases trimmed; junction bases matching no gene number 14. The germline V gene yields SGHTA for CDR1 and FQGTGA for CDR2. On the study overall, not on this receptor specifically: Compared with the aged group, the long-lived group had more naive CD4+ T cells, fewer expanded clones and increased TCR diversity, a pattern suggesting age selection. Because donor CMV infection status was unknown, age-related changes in expanded clonotypes were potentially confounded. Bulk unsorted PBMC profiling prevented conclusive comparison of naive and antigen-experienced compartments. Observed TCR beta diversity per million T cells fell roughly linearly with age, and a significant reduction was already apparent by age approximately 40. Estimates of total diversity based on one million sequenced T cells were considered lower bounds and underestimates. Observed TCR beta diversity correlated strongly with the percentage of naive T cells measured by flow cytometry.

Libraries were made using 5' RACE. Sequencing was performed on an Illumina HiSeq 2500. A second PCR of roughly 7 to 12 cycles was performed with a sample-barcoded 5' primer and a J-beta primer mix. A unique molecular identifier was introduced onto each TCR beta cDNA molecule by a template-switch 5' adaptor carrying 12 random nucleotides. Each sample yielded at least 2.5 million CDR3-containing paired-end reads. First-strand cDNA was synthesized from all RNA with the Mint cDNA synthesis kit, primed by a TRBC-specific oligonucleotide. Following uracil-DNA glycosylase treatment, all cDNA underwent a first 18-cycle PCR with the universal primers M1SS and BC2_uni_R. As for how the authors treated the data: Each sample was normalized by randomly selecting 1 million high-quality reads, each carrying a distinct molecular identifier. Instead of being binned into consensus sequences, reads that shared molecular identifiers were thrown out. MiTCR, set to a Q25 quality threshold and the strictest error-elimination algorithm, was used for CDR3 identification, clonotype clustering and error correction. A nonparametric unseen species model using Euler transformation provided a lower-bound estimate of total TCR beta diversity. TCRdb reanalyzed the raw reads on its own, using fastp at Q25 for trimming and MiXCR for clone calling, and kept in-frame beta chains. Every entry covers one CDR3 protein and lists the most common genes and DNA from its rows. TCRdb, not the original authors, processed these V and J calls. This sample has over 600,000 distinct CDR3 sequences in its table, and about 21% of those were observed once. The top ten constitute 3.6% of the sample.

A remark on this clonotype: There is no known antigen for this receptor. Per-nucleotide qualities are absent, and no much larger clonotype sits a single base away.

Systemically healthy Caucasian individuals from Russia, around 38 in total and aged roughly 6 to 100 years, were included as donors. Each donor gave ten milliliters of peripheral blood, collected into EDTA-treated Vacutainer tubes. Ficoll-Paque density-gradient centrifugation was used to isolate PBMCs, with at least 6 million per sample. Trizol reagent was used to extract total RNA from the PBMCs, yielding at least 5 micrograms per sample. The percentages of naive CD45RAhigh/CD27high T cells were determined by flow cytometry on a PBMC aliquot from every donor. The chain uses TRBV7-3 and TRBJ1-5; 7 bases in the middle match TRBD1. The sample comprised blood. The TCR comes from a man aged 70-80 years in good health. The bases are TGTGCCAGCAGCCCAGGCGTCAGGGGGATTGGGCAGCCCCAGCATTTT. Protein translation: CASSPGVRGIGQPQHF.